The clone carrying this TCR beta chain was seen more than once but under ten times. Trimming removed 3 bases at V and 8 bases at J, with 17 bases between. The CDR3 is 15 amino acids. Per germline, CDR1 KGHSH and CDR2 LQKENI. This entry is derived from a study of T-cell reconstitution after alpha-beta-depleted transplantation in children. The TCRbeta library was prepared with unique molecular identifiers. TCRdb itself ran the PCR reads through MiXCR, one entry per CDR3 protein. The sample lists about 500,000 distinct CDR3 sequences, 30% to 35% occurring once. J is TRBJ2-1 and V is TRBV18; D is undetermined. This receptor was obtained from a human donor who donated a stem cell graft to a child with aplastic anemia. The starting material was PBMCs from the stem cell graft donor, obtained from the stem cell graft. The CDR3 spells CASSPTYSSAYEQFF. In nucleotides, the CDR3 is TGTGCCAGCTCACCGACCTATAGTTCCGCGTATGAGCAGTTCTTC.